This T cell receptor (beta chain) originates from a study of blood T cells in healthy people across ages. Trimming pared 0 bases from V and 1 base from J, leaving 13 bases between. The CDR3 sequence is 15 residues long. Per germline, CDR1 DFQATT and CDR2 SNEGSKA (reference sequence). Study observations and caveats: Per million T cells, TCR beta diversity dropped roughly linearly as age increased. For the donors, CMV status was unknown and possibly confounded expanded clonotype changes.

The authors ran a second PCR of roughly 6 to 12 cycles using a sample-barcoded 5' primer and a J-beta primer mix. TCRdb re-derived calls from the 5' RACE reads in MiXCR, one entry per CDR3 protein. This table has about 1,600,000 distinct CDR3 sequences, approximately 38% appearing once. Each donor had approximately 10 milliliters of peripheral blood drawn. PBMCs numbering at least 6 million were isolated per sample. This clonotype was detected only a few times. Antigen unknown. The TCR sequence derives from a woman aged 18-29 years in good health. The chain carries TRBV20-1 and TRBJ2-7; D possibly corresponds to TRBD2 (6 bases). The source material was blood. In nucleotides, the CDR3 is TGCAGTGCTAGAGATGGGGCGGGACTGTCCTACGAGCAGTACTTC. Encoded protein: CSARDGAGLSYEQYF.